The present T cell receptor beta chain was sequenced within a study of Ad26.COV2.S vaccination and SARS-CoV-2 variants. Whole-study context: Trial arm assignment for the donor was COV1001 Ad26.COV2.S. Study-wide results and caveats: Placebo recipients showed lower spike-specific TCR breadth than vaccinees.

Specified treatment: around 19 received Ad26.COV2.S at low or high dose, single or two shots; roughly five received placebo; per-sample allocation not given. On day 63 after the first injection, vaccine and placebo recipients gave samples. In the vaccine, an Ad26 vector expressed the SARS-CoV-2 spike of the Wuhan strain. Concerning this clone itself: Its cognate antigen is unknown.

V was cut by 1 base and J by 3 bases, with 18 bases left in between. The CDR3 has 17 residues. Germline V gene data show CDR1 as SGDLS and CDR2 as YYNGEE. Measured with immunoSEQ multiplex PCR; TCRdb has only the in-frame clones, and not every one. The sample comprises about 320,000 clones, 85% to 90% of which are singletons, and 1.5% to 2.5% rests with the top ten. This sample comprised peripheral blood, obtained in a trial of Ad26.COV2.S vaccine versus placebo. The J gene is TRBJ2-3, the V gene TRBV9, with TRBD1 as a possible D gene (6 bases). This receptor was taken from a person aged 18 to 59 who received the Ad26.COV2.S COVID-19 vaccine or a placebo. CDR3 bases: TGTGCCAGCAGCGTACAGGGGAGAGACCCAAGGACAGATACGCAGTATTTT. Protein: CASSVQGRDPRTDTQYF. Full variable domain (missing parts from reference TRBV9 and TRBJ2-3): DSGVTQTPKHLITATGQRVTLRCSPRSGDLSVYWYQQSLDQGLQFLIQYYNGEERAKGNILERFSAQQFPDLHSELNLSSLELGDSALYFCASSVQGRDPRTDTQYFGPGTRLTVL.